The source of this T cell receptor (beta chain) is a study of cytomegalovirus exposure and HLA in healthy donors. At the level of the study: Of the donors genotyped, 398 in all, about 80% fell in the Caucasian-associated ancestry cluster.

A multiplex PCR was run with 60 Vbeta primers and 13 Jbeta primers. Assay: immunoSEQ multiplex PCR; the TCRdb copy retains only in-frame clones and omits some. The table lists 100,000 to 150,000 clones, over 75% of them singletons. This clone has more than one count but fewer than ten. Sequencing used PBMCs. The TCR comes from a woman between 18 and 29 years old in good health and CMV-seronegative.

The CDR3 region is CASSLYGRNTEAFF. In DNA, the CDR3 is TGTGCCAGCAGTTTATATGGCCGGAACACTGAAGCTTTCTTT. J is TRBJ1-1 and V is TRBV28; D is undetermined. This CDR3 has 14 amino acids. CDR1 is MDHEN, CDR2 SYDVKM, per germline. V was clipped by 1 base and J by 1 base, with 7 bases between them.